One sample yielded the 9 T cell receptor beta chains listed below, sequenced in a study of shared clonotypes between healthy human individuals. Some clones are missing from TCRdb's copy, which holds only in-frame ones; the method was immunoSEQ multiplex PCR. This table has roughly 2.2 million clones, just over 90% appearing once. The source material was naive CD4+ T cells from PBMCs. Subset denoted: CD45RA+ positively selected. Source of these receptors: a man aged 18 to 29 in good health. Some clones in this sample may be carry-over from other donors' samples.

CDR3 DNA: TGTGCCAGCAGGGACAGGGGGAGCTCCTATAATTCACCCCTCCACTTT. Its protein is CASRDRGSSYNSPLHF. The chain carries TRBV28 and TRBJ1-6; 10 nucleotides match TRBD1. V lost 6 bases to trimming and J lost 0 bases; unmatched junction nucleotides: 2. Germline CDR1 reads MDHEN; CDR2 reads SYDVKM. The CDR3 is 16 amino acids.

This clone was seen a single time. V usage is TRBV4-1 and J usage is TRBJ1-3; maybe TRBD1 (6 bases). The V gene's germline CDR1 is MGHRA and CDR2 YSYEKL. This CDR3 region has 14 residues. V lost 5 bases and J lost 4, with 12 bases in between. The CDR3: CASSAQGYGNTIYF. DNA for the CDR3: TGCGCCAGCAGCGCTCAGGGGTACGGAAACACCATATATTTT.

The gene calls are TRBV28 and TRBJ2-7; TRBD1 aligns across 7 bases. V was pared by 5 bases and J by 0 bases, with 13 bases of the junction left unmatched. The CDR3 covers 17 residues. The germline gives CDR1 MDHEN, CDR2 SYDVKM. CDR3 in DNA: TGTGCCAGCAGTAATTCTAGCCTCAGGGGGTCCTCCTACGAGCAGTACTTC. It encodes CASSNSSLRGSSYEQYF.

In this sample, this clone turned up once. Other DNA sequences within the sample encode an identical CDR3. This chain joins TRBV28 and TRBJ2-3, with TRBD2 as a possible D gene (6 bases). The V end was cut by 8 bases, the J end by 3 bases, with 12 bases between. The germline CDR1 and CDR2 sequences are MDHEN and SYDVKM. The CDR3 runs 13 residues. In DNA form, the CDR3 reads TGTGCCAGCCGGGCCGGGGGTACAGATACGCAGTATTTT. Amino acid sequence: CASRAGGTDTQYF.

CDR3 nucleotides: TGTGCCAGCAGCCCGTCAACTAGCGGCACAGATACGCAGTATTTT. This encodes CASSPSTSGTDTQYF. The chain links TRBV7-9 to TRBJ2-3; 7 bases agree with TRBD2. This CDR3 contains 15 residues. V lost 5 bases, J lost 1 base, and 6 bases stayed unmatched. Germline CDR1 and CDR2: SEHNR and FQNEAQ (reference sequence).

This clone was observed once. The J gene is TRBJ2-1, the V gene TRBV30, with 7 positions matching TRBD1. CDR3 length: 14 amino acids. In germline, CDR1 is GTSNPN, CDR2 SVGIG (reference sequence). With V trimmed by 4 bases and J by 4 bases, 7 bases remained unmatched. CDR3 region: CAWNRGASYNEQFF. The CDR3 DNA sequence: TGTGCCTGGAACAGGGGTGCCTCTTACAATGAGCAGTTCTTC.

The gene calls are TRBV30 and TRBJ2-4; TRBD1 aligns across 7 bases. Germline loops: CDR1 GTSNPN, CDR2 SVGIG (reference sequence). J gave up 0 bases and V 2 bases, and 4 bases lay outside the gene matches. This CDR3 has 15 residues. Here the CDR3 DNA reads TGTGCCTGGAGTCGGGACAGACTAGCCAAAAACATTCAGTACTTC. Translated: CAWSRDRLAKNIQYF.

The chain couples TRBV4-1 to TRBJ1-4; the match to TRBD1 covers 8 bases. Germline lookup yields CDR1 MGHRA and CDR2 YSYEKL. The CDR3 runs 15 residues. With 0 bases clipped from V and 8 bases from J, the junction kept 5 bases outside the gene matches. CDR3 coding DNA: TGCGCCAGCAGCCAAGATCAGGGGGCCCGGGAAAAACTGTTTTTT. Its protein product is CASSQDQGAREKLFF.

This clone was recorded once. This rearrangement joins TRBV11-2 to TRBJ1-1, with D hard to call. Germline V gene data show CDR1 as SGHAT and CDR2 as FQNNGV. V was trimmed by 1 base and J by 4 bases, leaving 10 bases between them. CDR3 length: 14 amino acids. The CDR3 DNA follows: TGTGCCAGCAGCTTAGGCCCCCAGAGCACTGAAGCTTTCTTT. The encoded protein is CASSLGPQSTEAFF.